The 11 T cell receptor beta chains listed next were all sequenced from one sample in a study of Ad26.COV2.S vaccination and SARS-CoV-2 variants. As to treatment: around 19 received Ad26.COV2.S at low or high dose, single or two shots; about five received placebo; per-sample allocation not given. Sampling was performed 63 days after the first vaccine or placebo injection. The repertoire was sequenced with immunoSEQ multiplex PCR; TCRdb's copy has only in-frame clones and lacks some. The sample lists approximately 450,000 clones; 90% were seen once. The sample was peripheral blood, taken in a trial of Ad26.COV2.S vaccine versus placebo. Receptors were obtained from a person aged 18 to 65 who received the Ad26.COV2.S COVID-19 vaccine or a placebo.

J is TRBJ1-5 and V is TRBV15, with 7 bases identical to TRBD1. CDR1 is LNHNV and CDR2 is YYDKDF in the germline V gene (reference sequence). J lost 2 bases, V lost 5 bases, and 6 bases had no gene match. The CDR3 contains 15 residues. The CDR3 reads CATSQRGRGNQPQHF. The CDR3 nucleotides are TGTGCCACCAGCCAAAGGGGGCGCGGCAATCAGCCCCAGCATTTT.

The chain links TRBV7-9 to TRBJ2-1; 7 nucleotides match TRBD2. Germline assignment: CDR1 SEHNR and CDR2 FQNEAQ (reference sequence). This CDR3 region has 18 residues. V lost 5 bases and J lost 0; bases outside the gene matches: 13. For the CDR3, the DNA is TGTGCCAGCAGCCCACCCGGCATTAGCGGGTTCTCCTACAATGAGCAGTTCTTC. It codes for CASSPPGISGFSYNEQFF.

CDR3 region: CASSLVSGLAGDEQYF. For the CDR3, the DNA is TGTGCCAGCAGTTTAGTTTCCGGACTAGCGGGAGACGAGCAGTACTTC. This chain connects TRBV27 to TRBJ2-7; TRBD2 matches at 13 bases. Germline V gives CDR1 MNHEY, CDR2 SMNVEV (reference sequence). This CDR3 is built from 16 residues. V dropped 2 bases and J dropped 5; count of bases not matched to a gene: 6.

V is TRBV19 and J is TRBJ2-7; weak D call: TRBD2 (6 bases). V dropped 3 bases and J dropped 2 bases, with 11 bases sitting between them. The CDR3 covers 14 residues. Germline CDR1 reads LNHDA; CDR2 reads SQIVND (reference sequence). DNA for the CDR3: TGTGCCAGTAGTATTACCGCGGGAACCTACGAGCAGTACTTC. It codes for CASSITAGTYEQYF.

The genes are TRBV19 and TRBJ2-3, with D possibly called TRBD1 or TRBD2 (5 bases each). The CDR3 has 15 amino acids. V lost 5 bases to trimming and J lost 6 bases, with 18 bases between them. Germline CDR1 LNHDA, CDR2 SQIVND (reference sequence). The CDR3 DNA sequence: TGTGCCAGTAGTGTTTCCGGGACCCCTCGGGATACGCAGTATTTT. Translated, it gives CASSVSGTPRDTQYF.

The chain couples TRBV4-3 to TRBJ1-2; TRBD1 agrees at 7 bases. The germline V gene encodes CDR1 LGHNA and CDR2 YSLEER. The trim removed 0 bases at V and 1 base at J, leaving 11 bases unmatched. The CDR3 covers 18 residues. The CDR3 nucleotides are TGCGCCAGCAGCCAAGAGAGGATGGGACAGCTTCTTAACTATGGCTACACCTTC. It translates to CASSQERMGQLLNYGYTF.

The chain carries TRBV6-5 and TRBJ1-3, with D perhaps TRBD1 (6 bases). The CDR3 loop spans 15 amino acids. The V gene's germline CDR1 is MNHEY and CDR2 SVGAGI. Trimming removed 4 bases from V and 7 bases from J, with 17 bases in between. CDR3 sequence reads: CASSSLDGGRNTIYF. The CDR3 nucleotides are TGTGCCAGCAGTTCCCTAGACGGGGGCAGGAACACCATATATTTT.

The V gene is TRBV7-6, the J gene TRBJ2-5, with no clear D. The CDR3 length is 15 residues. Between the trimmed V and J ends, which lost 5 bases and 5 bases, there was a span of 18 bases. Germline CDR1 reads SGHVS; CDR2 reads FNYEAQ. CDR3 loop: CASSQNPPGRETQYF. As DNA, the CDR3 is TGTGCCAGCAGCCAAAACCCCCCGGGTAGGGAGACCCAGTACTTC.

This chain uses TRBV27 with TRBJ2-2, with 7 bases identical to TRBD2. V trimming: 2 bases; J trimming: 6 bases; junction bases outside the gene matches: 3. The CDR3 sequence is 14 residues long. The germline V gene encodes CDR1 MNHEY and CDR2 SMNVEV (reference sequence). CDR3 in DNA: TGTGCCAGCAGTTTAAGGCTAGCGGCCGGGGAGCTGTTTTTT. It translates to CASSLRLAAGELFF.

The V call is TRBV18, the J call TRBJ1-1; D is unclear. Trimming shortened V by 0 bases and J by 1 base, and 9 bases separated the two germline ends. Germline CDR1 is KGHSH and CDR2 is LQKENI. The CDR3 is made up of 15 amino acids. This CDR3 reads CASSPPPPGNTEAFF. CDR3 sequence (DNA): TGTGCCAGCTCACCACCACCCCCGGGGAACACTGAAGCTTTCTTT.

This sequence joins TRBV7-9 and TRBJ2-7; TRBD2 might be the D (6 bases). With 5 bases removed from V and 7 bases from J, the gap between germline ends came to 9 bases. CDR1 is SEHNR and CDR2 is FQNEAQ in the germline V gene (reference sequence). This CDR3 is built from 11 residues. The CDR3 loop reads CASSQDYEQYF. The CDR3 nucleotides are TGTGCCAGCAGCCAGGACTATGAGCAGTACTTC.